This TCR beta chain emerged from a study of OX40 agonist ivuxolimab in advanced cancers. Clones were read by immunoSEQ multiplex PCR, and TCRdb kept only the in-frame ones, dropping some. The sample records around 26,000 clones, 81% being singletons. This CDR3 has 11 residues. Germline CDR1 is SEHNR and CDR2 is FQNEAQ (reference sequence). Trimming removed 5 bases from V and 6 bases from J, with 2 bases in between. This receptor was obtained from an adult with an advanced solid tumor such as melanoma, head and neck, liver or kidney cancer. The V gene is TRBV7-9, the J gene TRBJ1-6; D remains ambiguous. The specimen was CD4+ or CD8+ T cells sorted from blood, collected in a trial of the OX40 agonist ivuxolimab. The CDR3 sequence is CASSLNSPLHF. The CDR3 region has the DNA TGTGCCAGCAGCCTTAATTCACCCCTCCACTTT.